The 2 T cell receptor beta chains listed next were all sequenced from one sample in a study of shared clonotypes between healthy human individuals. Naive CD8 cells lacked CD45RO and underwent positive selection for CCR7, leaving out terminally differentiated effector memory CD45RA+ cells. The method was immunoSEQ multiplex PCR; TCRdb's version includes in-frame clones alone and lacks a portion of them. Here the sample spans about 2.2 million clones, about 94% being singletons. What was sequenced was naive CD8+ T cells from PBMCs. The receptors were sampled from a man younger than 35 in good health. Some clones in this sample may be carry-over from other donors' samples.

The chain uses TRBV11-2 and TRBJ2-7, with 7 nucleotides matching TRBD2. V lost 5 bases, J lost 3 bases, and 7 bases stayed unmatched. Germline V gene sequence: CDR1 SGHAT, CDR2 FQNNGV. The CDR3 extends over 14 amino acids. CDR3 amino acids: CASSPRPSGYEQYF. The DNA for the CDR3 is TGTGCCAGCAGCCCGCGACCTAGCGGCTACGAGCAGTACTTC.

The chain combines TRBV19 with TRBJ1-1; D may be TRBD1 (5 bases). V was trimmed by 6 bases and J by 3 bases, leaving 11 bases between them. The CDR3 spans 13 residues. Germline CDR1 and CDR2: LNHDA and SQIVND (reference sequence). The CDR3 protein is CASRGVWDTEAFF. The CDR3 DNA reads TGTGCCAGTAGGGGGGTATGGGACACTGAAGCTTTCTTT.